Listed here are 9 T cell receptor beta chains from one sample, sequenced in a study of cytomegalovirus exposure and HLA in healthy donors. PCR amplification relied on 60 Vbeta primers (plus 13 Jbeta primers). TCRdb's copy holds only in-frame clones and misses some; the assay was immunoSEQ multiplex PCR. Among approximately 170,000 clones listed, roughly 84% were seen once. Sequences were obtained from PBMCs. These receptors came from a male donor in good health and CMV-seronegative.

This clone was seen a single time. The chain has TRBV7-6 and TRBJ2-7; D is ambiguous. This CDR3 is 15 amino acids long. The germline V gene encodes CDR1 SGHVS and CDR2 FNYEAQ. V was pared by 1 base and J by 1 base, with 11 bases between. The CDR3: CASSLEAGPSYEQYF. For the CDR3, the DNA is TGTGCCAGCAGCTTAGAGGCAGGTCCTTCCTACGAGCAGTACTTC.

The rearrangement joins TRBV18 to TRBJ2-2; 11 bases map to TRBD1. The CDR3 length is 15 residues. Germline CDR1 KGHSH, CDR2 LQKENI. Losses at the gene ends were 8 bases for V and 9 bases for J; bases not matched to a gene: 11. In nucleotides, the CDR3 is TGTGCCAGCCGAGGACAGGGGGCGAATCTACGGGAGCTGTTTTTT. Translating it yields CASRGQGANLRELFF.

Regarding this clone: The sample carries other DNA sequences with the same CDR3. The chain is built from TRBV7-9 and TRBJ1-1; no firm D call. The CDR3 has 13 residues. The V end lost 2 bases, the J end lost 2 bases, and 6 bases lay between the germline ends. Germline CDR1 reads SEHNR; CDR2 reads FQNEAQ (reference sequence). CDR3 DNA sequence: TGTGCCAGCAGCTTACGAGGAAACACTGAAGCTTTCTTT. Amino acid sequence: CASSLRGNTEAFF.

The V gene is TRBV19, the J gene TRBJ2-3; 14 nucleotides line up with TRBD2. The CDR3 is 19 amino acids. V shed 3 bases, J shed 3 bases, and the junction held 11 bases outside the gene matches. In germline, CDR1 is LNHDA, CDR2 SQIVND (reference sequence). The CDR3 nucleotides are TGTGCCAGTAGTATTGGGGGGACTAGCGGGGGCCCGCAGACAGATACGCAGTATTTT. It codes for CASSIGGTSGGPQTDTQYF.

The CDR3 sequence: CAWTGRKNEKLFF. CDR3 in DNA: TGTGCCTGGACAGGAAGGAAGAATGAAAAACTGTTTTTT. The chain employs TRBV30 and TRBJ1-4; D is uncertain. V dropped 4 bases and J dropped 5 bases, with 11 bases sitting between them. The CDR3 spans 13 residues. Germline-derived CDR1 and CDR2 are GTSNPN and SVGIG (reference sequence).

Notes on this clone: One end of the junction fails to match germline, which may point to a read error. This rearrangement joins TRBV7-9 to TRBJ1-1; 8 bases fit TRBD1. Germline-derived CDR1 and CDR2 are SEHNR and FQNEAQ (reference sequence). This CDR3 spans 18 amino acids. The CDR3, as DNA: TGTTCCAGCAGCTTAGAGGGAGACCAGTACAGGGGGGGGACTGAAGCTTTCTTT. Translation gives CSSSLEGDQYRGGTEAFF.

The rearrangement joins TRBV7-9 to TRBJ1-5; no reliable D call. Between the trimmed V and J ends, which lost 4 bases and 9 bases, there was a span of 7 bases. This CDR3 comprises 11 residues. CDR1 and CDR2 (germline): SEHNR, FQNEAQ (reference sequence). The CDR3 here is CASSSGGPQHF. CDR3 bases: TGTGCCAGCAGCTCGGGAGGGCCCCAGCATTTT.

The chain combines TRBV29-1 with TRBJ2-1; 16 positions match TRBD2. Germline CDR1 and CDR2: SQVTM and ANQGSEA. V lost 8 bases and J lost 0; bases outside the gene matches: 7. This CDR3 has 17 amino acids. CDR3 sequence reads: CSIAGTSGGVSYNEQFF. CDR3 DNA sequence: TGCAGCATTGCGGGGACTAGCGGGGGGGTCTCCTACAATGAGCAGTTCTTC.

This chain joins TRBV19 and TRBJ1-6; D unclear. V was shortened by 4 bases and J by 6 bases, with 10 bases between the two germline ends. The CDR3 is 14 amino acids. Germline-derived CDR1 and CDR2 are LNHDA and SQIVND (reference sequence). The DNA of the CDR3 is TGTGCCAGTAGTAATTTGGCTGGTAATTCACCCCTCCACTTT. Translating it yields CASSNLAGNSPLHF.